The sequence of this TCR beta chain was determined in a study of T cell responses to AZD1222 COVID-19 vaccine (TCRdb year 2021). With respect to the entire study: AZD1222 recipients with second doses at about 4 weeks or about 12 weeks were pooled, because spike-specific TCR depth and breadth did not differ between schedules. Trial participants were enrolled by age into subgroups of 18-55, 56-69 and 70-plus years, and roughly 160, 29 and 62 TCR-sequenced participants, respectively, were included in these subgroups. A total of 230 to 250 trial participants underwent TCR sequencing, of whom more than 200 had received two doses of AZD1222 and approximately 25 had received two doses of the MenACWY control vaccine.

The study at large found these results: Most participants were white British and females outnumbered males, and the authors suggested that clonal diversity may have been underestimated. Because no samples from the day 14 peak response were available, repertoires could be characterized only after the peak T cell response. The whole spike protein was spanned by vaccine-associated CD4 TCRs, and dominant responses were seen in regions 160-218 and 743-854. Reportedly, almost half of the unique spike-specific TCRs recognized epitopes lying outside the regions that are mutated in the B.1.351 and B.1.1.7 variants. Conclusions about previously exposed vaccinees are limited because only a handful of AZD1222 recipients were SARS-CoV-2 seropositive at baseline. Spike-specific TCR breadth and depth rose significantly after two AZD1222 doses compared with day 0 and with MenACWY recipients. The 56-69-year group was small, and its depth increase did not reach significance, likely because of low power.

The CDR3 regions of human TCRbeta chains were analyzed by immunosequencing. On the authors' methods: Repertoire TCRs were matched against a reference library of SARS-CoV-2-specific TCRs generated with the MIRA antigen-specificity platform. Breadth was defined as the fraction of unique TCRs that were SARS-CoV-2-associated, and depth was defined as the fraction of total T cells that were SARS-CoV-2-associated. Each spike-specific TCR was assigned to its reactive spike region and to a CD4 or CD8 class using the MIRA data. Log10-transformed breadth and depth values were compared by one-way ANOVA with Sidak's multiple comparisons tests. This is the immuneACCESS table as TCRdb keeps it, with only in-frame sequences that have V and J called. A part of the clones is gone; compared with another copy, unresolved V genes explain less than half, and the rest is unexplained. V, J and clone size are taken as reported in that table, and D and trimming were inferred from the DNA itself. This sample comprises approximately 150,000 clones, 87% of them detected only once. The ten largest clonotypes hold 2.6% of the sample.

The CDR3 holds 19 amino acids from the cysteine to the phenylalanine. Only CDR3 DNA remains: 57 bases, in frame from the first base. The sample's time point, from its label and the paper: baseline before first vaccination. Samples from vaccinated people were obtained from the UK trials COV001 and COV002, which included a single-blind randomized controlled phase 2/3 trial of AZD1222 (ChAdOx1 nCoV-19) in healthy adults. For TCRbeta chain sequencing, PBMC samples were collected from trial participants at day 0 and at day 28 after the second dose. A note on this clone: Its antigen is currently not known. The input lacks base qualities; no much larger clone sits a single base away.

This receptor was obtained from an adult in good health. The sequence links TRBV21-1 to TRBJ2-5; the table calls TRBD1, which could not be checked here. TRBV21-1 is reported as a pseudogene. Sequences were derived from peripheral blood, sampled on day 0 of AZD1222 vaccination. The nucleotide sequence is given as TGTGCCATCTCAGCCATCGGAGTAGACAGGGTGAGGAAGCGAGAGACCCAGTACTTC. Its protein product is CAISAIGVDRVRKRETQYF.